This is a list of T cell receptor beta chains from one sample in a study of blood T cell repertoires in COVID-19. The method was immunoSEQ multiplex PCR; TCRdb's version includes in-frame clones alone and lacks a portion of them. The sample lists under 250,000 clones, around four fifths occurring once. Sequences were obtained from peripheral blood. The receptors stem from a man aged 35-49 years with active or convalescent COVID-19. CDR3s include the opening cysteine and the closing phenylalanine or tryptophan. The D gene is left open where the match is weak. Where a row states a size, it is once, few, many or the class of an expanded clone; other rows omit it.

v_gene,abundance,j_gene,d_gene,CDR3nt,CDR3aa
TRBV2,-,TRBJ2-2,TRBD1,TGTGCCAGCAGGGCCGGGACAGGGAACACCGGGGAGCTGTTTTTT,CASRAGTGNTGELFF
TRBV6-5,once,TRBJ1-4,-,TGTGCCAGCATTGGACACATCCTAGGGGAAAAACTGTTTTTT,CASIGHILGEKLFF
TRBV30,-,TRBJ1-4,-,TGTGCCTGGATGCGCGAGTATAATGAAAAACTGTTTTTT,CAWMREYNEKLFF
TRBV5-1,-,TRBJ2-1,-,TGCGCCAGCAGCTTGAGAGGCAGCCATGAGCAGTTCTTC,CASSLRGSHEQFF
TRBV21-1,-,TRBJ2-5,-,TGTGCCAGCACCTCCGAGGAGACCCAGTACTTC,CASTSEETQYF
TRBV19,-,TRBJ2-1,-,TGTGCCAGCCGTCGTCAGGGTCGGTTTAGCAATGAGCAGTTCTTC,CASRRQGRFSNEQFF
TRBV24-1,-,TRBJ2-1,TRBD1,TGTGCCACCAGTGATCCCATAACAGGGGATGCATACAATGAGCAGTTCTTC,CATSDPITGDAYNEQFF
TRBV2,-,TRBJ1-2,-,TGTGCCAGCAGTGGAGGTAGATACTATGGCTACACCTTC,CASSGGRYYGYTF
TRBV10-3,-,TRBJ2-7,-,TGTGCCATCAGTGCCGAGACACAGTTTGACGAGCAGTACTTC,CAISAETQFDEQYF
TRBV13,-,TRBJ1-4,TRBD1,TGTGCCAGCAGCTTAGCGGACAGGAGGGGTGAAAAACTGTTTTTT,CASSLADRRGEKLFF
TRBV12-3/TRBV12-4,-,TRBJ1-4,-,TGTGCCAGCAGTTTCTTGGAGGGTGAAAAACTGTTTTTT,CASSFLEGEKLFF
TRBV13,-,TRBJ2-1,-,TGTGCCAGCAGCTCCCCGGGAGTCCTGGGGGATTACAATGAGCAGTTCTTC,CASSSPGVLGDYNEQFF
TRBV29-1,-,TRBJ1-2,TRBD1,TGCAGCGTCCTTGACAGGGGGCATTATGGCTACACCTTC,CSVLDRGHYGYTF
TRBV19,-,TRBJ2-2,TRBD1,TGTGCCAGTAATTATGGGACAGGGGGCACCGGGGAGCTGTTTTTT,CASNYGTGGTGELFF
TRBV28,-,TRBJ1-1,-,TGTGCCAGCAGTTTAATGAGGGCTGAAGCTTTCTTT,CASSLMRAEAFF
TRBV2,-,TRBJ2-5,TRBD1,TGTGCCAGCAACCCGGACAGGCTAGAGACCCAGTACTTC,CASNPDRLETQYF
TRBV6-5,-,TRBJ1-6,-,TGTGCCAGCAGTTACTCGAGTGGGGCTTGGGGATCACCCCTCCACTTT,CASSYSSGAWGSPLHF
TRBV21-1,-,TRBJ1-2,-,TGTGCCAGCAGCACATCGCCCTGGGCAAACTATGGCTACACCTTC,CASSTSPWANYGYTF
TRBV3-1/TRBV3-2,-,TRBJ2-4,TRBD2,TGTGCCAGCAGCCAAGGGGGGGGGTCCAAAAACATTCAGTACTTC,CASSQGGGSKNIQYF
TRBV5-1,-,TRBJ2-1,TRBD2,TGCGCCAGCAGCTTGGAACTAGCGGGAGTGCATGAGCAGTTCTTC,CASSLELAGVHEQFF
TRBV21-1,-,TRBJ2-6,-,TGTGCCAGCAGCAAAACGCGACGGGACAGGGCTTCTGGGGCCAACGTCCTGACTTTC,CASSKTRRDRASGANVLTF
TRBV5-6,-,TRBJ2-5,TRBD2,TGTGCCAGCAGCTTGGGGACTAGCGGGAGGAAGGAGACCCAGTACTTC,CASSLGTSGRKETQYF
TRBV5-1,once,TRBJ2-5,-,TGCGCCAGCTACCCCCCCGGGAGAGAAGAGACCCAGTACTTC,CASYPPGREETQYF
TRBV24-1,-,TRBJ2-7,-,TGTGCCACGTCAGGGTCCTCCTCCTACGAGCAGTACTTC,CATSGSSSYEQYF
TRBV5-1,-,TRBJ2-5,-,TGCGCCAGCAGCTTTTCAGAAGAGACCCAGTACTTC,CASSFSEETQYF
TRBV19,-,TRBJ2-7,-,TGTGCCAGTAGTAAGTCCAGGGACGAGCAGTACTTC,CASSKSRDEQYF
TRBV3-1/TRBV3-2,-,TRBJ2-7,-,TGTGCCAGCAGCCAAAGAAGCGGGTTCTCCTACGAGCAGTACTTC,CASSQRSGFSYEQYF
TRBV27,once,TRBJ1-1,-,TGTGCCAGCAGTTTACCGTACAGGGTTTATTTAACTGAAGCTTTCTTT,CASSLPYRVYLTEAFF
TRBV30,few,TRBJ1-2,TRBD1,TGTGCCTCGTACCGGGACAGGAGTTTAGACTATGGCTACACCTTC,CASYRDRSLDYGYTF
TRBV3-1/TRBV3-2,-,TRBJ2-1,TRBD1,TGTGCCAGCAGCCAAGCGTGGGGACAGAGATATGAGCAGTTCTTC,CASSQAWGQRYEQFF
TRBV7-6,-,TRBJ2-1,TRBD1,TGTGCCAGCAGCGCCCTGGGACAGGGGGCTACTGAGCAGTTCTTC,CASSALGQGATEQFF
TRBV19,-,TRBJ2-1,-,TGTGCCACCTCATCCACGGGGGGCCGCTACAATGAGCAGTTCTTC,CATSSTGGRYNEQFF
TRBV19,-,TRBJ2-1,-,TGTGCCAGTAGCTTTGCAGGGATCAATGAGCAGTTCTTC,CASSFAGINEQFF
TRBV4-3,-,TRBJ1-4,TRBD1,TGCGCCAGCAGCCAAAACGGACAGGGAGGGGAAAAACTGTTTTTT,CASSQNGQGGEKLFF
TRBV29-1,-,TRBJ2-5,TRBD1,TGCAGCGTTGAAGGGACAGGGCTCGGGGAGACCCAGTACTTC,CSVEGTGLGETQYF
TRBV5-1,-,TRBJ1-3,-,TGCGCCAGCAGCTTGAGGGAACAGGGAGTGGCTGGAAACACCATATATTTT,CASSLREQGVAGNTIYF
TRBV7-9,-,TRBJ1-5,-,TGTGCCAGCAGCCCTGGGGCAGGGAGGCGCAATCAGCCCCAGCATTTT,CASSPGAGRRNQPQHF
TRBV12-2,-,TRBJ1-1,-,TGTGCAAGTCGCTTACATCCCAGGGAGGGCACTGAAGCTTTCTTT,CASRLHPREGTEAFF
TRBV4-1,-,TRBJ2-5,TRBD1,TGCGCCAGCAGCCAAGGGACAGGGGAGACCCAGTACTTC,CASSQGTGETQYF
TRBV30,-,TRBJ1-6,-,TGTGCCTGGACTGGGCAGGGTGTCTCACCCCTCCACTTT,CAWTGQGVSPLHF
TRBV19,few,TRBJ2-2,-,TGTGCCAGTATTTACGCGGCGAACACCGGGGAGCTGTTTTTT,CASIYAANTGELFF
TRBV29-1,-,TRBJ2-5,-,TGCAGCGTTCAGAGGCAAGCCGCTTCAGAGACCCAGTACTTC,CSVQRQAASETQYF
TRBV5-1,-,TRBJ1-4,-,TGCGCCAGCAGCGCGGGACGGCCCCCGGGGGAAAAACTGTTTTTT,CASSAGRPPGEKLFF
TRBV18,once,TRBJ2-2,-,TGTGCCAGCTCGCTCCAGGGGAGCGACACCGGGGAGCTGTTTTTT,CASSLQGSDTGELFF
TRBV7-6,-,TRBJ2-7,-,TGTGCCAGCAGTTTTGATGGACAGACCTACGAGCAGTACTTC,CASSFDGQTYEQYF
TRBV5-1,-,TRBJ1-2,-,TGCGCCAGCAGCTTGGTACCGCCCAGTGAGGTATCGCACTATGGCTACACCTTC,CASSLVPPSEVSHYGYTF
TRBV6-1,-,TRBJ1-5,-,TGTGCCAGCAGTGAAAGGGGGGGTGGTCAGCCCCAGCATTTT,CASSERGGGQPQHF
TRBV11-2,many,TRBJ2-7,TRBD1,TGTGCCAGCAGCCATTACAGGGGGCAAGCCTACGAGCAGTACTTC,CASSHYRGQAYEQYF